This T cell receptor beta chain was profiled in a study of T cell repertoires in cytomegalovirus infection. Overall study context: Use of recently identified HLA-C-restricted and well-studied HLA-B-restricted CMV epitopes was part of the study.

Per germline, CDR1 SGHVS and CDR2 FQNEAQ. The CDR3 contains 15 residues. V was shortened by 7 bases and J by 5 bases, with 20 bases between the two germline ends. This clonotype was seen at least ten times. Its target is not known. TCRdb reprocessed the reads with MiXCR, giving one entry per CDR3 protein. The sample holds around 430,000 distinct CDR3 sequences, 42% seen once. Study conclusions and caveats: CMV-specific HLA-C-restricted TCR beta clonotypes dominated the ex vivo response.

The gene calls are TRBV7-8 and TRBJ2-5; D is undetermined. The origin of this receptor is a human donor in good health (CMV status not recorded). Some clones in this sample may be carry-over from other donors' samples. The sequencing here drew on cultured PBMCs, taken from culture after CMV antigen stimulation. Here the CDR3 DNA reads TGTGCCAGCATCCCTCGACGGGTAATGGTGGAGACCCAGTACTTC. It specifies CASIPRRVMVETQYF.